This is a list of T cell receptor beta chains from one sample in a study of a mutant IDH1 vaccine in newly diagnosed glioma. These receptors lack a known antigen. Assay used: immunoSEQ multiplex PCR; TCRdb lists only in-frame clones, some missing. The sample holds fewer than 35,000 clones, over 65% seen once. Sequences were derived from PBMCs, sampled from a glioma patient whose treatment included an IDH1 peptide vaccine. The receptors come from a woman between 35 and 50 years old with glioma. Both conserved end residues are part of each CDR3. Each record gives: clone size, D gene, V gene, J gene, CDR3 DNA, CDR3 protein. The D gene is left open where the match is weak. Part of the rows lack a size; the others show once, few, many or a class for expanded clones.

clone size: medium-sized; D gene: .; V gene: TRBV18; J gene: TRBJ1-5; CDR3 DNA: TGTGCCAGCTCACCGGGTCGCGCGGGGTATAGCAATCAGCCCCAGCATTTT; CDR3 protein: CASSPGRAGYSNQPQHF
clone size: .; D gene: .; V gene: TRBV6-5; J gene: TRBJ1-4; CDR3 DNA: TGTGCCAGCAGTTACTCAGGGGACCTTAATGAAAAACTGTTTTTT; CDR3 protein: CASSYSGDLNEKLFF
clone size: few; D gene: .; V gene: TRBV7-9; J gene: TRBJ1-1; CDR3 DNA: TGTGCCAGCAGCCCCGGTGGGGGAGCTTTCTTT; CDR3 protein: CASSPGGGAFF
clone size: .; D gene: .; V gene: TRBV7-2; J gene: TRBJ2-5; CDR3 DNA: TGTGCCAGCAGCCCGCTCCCGGGAACCCCGAACTTC; CDR3 protein: CASSPLPGTPNF
clone size: few; D gene: .; V gene: TRBV10-3; J gene: TRBJ1-1; CDR3 DNA: TGTGCCATCATCGGCGTGGGTGGCACTGAAGCTTTCTTT; CDR3 protein: CAIIGVGGTEAFF
clone size: .; D gene: .; V gene: TRBV5-1; J gene: TRBJ1-3; CDR3 DNA: TGCGCCAGCAGCCCTGCGACGAGTTCTGGAAACACCATATATTTT; CDR3 protein: CASSPATSSGNTIYF
clone size: .; D gene: .; V gene: TRBV5-1; J gene: TRBJ1-5; CDR3 DNA: TGCGCCAGCAGCTTGGACGGAGATAGCAATCAGCCCCAGCATTTT; CDR3 protein: CASSLDGDSNQPQHF
clone size: .; D gene: TRBD2; V gene: TRBV11-2; J gene: TRBJ2-3; CDR3 DNA: TGTGCCAGCAGCCGCGGGGGGGATACGCAGTATTTT; CDR3 protein: CASSRGGDTQYF
clone size: .; D gene: TRBD1; V gene: TRBV7-2; J gene: TRBJ1-6; CDR3 DNA: TGTGCCAGCAGCGCGCGGACAGGGGTCGAGTCACCCCTCCACTTT; CDR3 protein: CASSARTGVESPLHF
clone size: .; D gene: .; V gene: TRBV11-2; J gene: TRBJ2-4; CDR3 DNA: TGTGCCAGCAGCCCAACCGGGCATGGCCTAGCCAAAAACATTCAGTACTTC; CDR3 protein: CASSPTGHGLAKNIQYF
clone size: few; D gene: .; V gene: TRBV6-5; J gene: TRBJ1-1; CDR3 DNA: TGTGCCAGCAGTTACGTATCAGGTGAAGCTTTCTTT; CDR3 protein: CASSYVSGEAFF
clone size: .; D gene: .; V gene: TRBV2; J gene: TRBJ1-2; CDR3 DNA: TGTGCCAGCAGCCTAAAATCCTATGGCTACACCTTC; CDR3 protein: CASSLKSYGYTF
clone size: .; D gene: TRBD1; V gene: TRBV30; J gene: TRBJ2-7; CDR3 DNA: TGTGCCTGGGGATGGACAGGGGCCTACGAGCAGTACTTC; CDR3 protein: CAWGWTGAYEQYF
clone size: .; D gene: .; V gene: TRBV29-1; J gene: TRBJ1-2; CDR3 DNA: TGCAGCCTCTTAGGACCGCCGGGGGGCTACACCTTC; CDR3 protein: CSLLGPPGGYTF
clone size: .; D gene: TRBD1; V gene: TRBV6-1; J gene: TRBJ1-2; CDR3 DNA: TGTGCCAGCAGTGAAGGGTATCTTGGCCAGGGGGCCAACTATGGCTACACCTTC; CDR3 protein: CASSEGYLGQGANYGYTF
clone size: .; D gene: .; V gene: TRBV4-1; J gene: TRBJ2-4; CDR3 DNA: TGCGCCAGCAGCCATCCTCTTTTAGCGAGGGCCAAAAACATTCAGTACTTC; CDR3 protein: CASSHPLLARAKNIQYF
clone size: .; D gene: .; V gene: TRBV13; J gene: TRBJ2-2; CDR3 DNA: TGTGCCAGCAGCTTAGGTTTAAACGGGGAGCTGTTTTTT; CDR3 protein: CASSLGLNGELFF
clone size: .; D gene: .; V gene: TRBV4-3; J gene: TRBJ1-3; CDR3 DNA: TGCGCCAGCAGCCCACATGCCGCTCTGGGGCCCGGAAACACCATATATTTT; CDR3 protein: CASSPHAALGPGNTIYF
clone size: .; D gene: .; V gene: TRBV6-1; J gene: TRBJ2-5; CDR3 DNA: TGTGCCAGCAGAGTAGACAATACCGAGACCCAGTACTTC; CDR3 protein: CASRVDNTETQYF
clone size: .; D gene: .; V gene: TRBV6-5; J gene: TRBJ2-5; CDR3 DNA: TGTGCCAGCAGTTACTTGACTAGAGAACAAGAGACCCAGTACTTC; CDR3 protein: CASSYLTREQETQYF
clone size: .; D gene: .; V gene: TRBV18; J gene: TRBJ2-7; CDR3 DNA: TGTGCCAGCTCCAGGTCCTACGAGCAGTACTTC; CDR3 protein: CASSRSYEQYF
clone size: .; D gene: .; V gene: TRBV7-7; J gene: TRBJ2-6; CDR3 DNA: TGTGCTAGCAGCTTAGAGGGGGGGCGTGGGGCCAACGTCCTGACTTTC; CDR3 protein: CASSLEGGRGANVLTF
clone size: few; D gene: .; V gene: TRBV7-8; J gene: TRBJ2-7; CDR3 DNA: TGTGCCAGCAGCTTAGGGACCTACGAGCAGTACTTC; CDR3 protein: CASSLGTYEQYF
clone size: .; D gene: .; V gene: TRBV9; J gene: TRBJ2-7; CDR3 DNA: TGTGCCAGCAGCGTAGAGGGGGGGGCCTCCTACGAGCAGTACTTC; CDR3 protein: CASSVEGGASYEQYF
clone size: .; D gene: .; V gene: TRBV30; J gene: TRBJ2-2; CDR3 DNA: TGTGCCTGGAGTCCGACAGCGACTAGGGTCCGGGAGCTGTTTTTT; CDR3 protein: CAWSPTATRVRELFF
clone size: once; D gene: .; V gene: TRBV6-5; J gene: TRBJ2-4; CDR3 DNA: TGTGCCAGCAGCCCCGGGGTAGAGGGAAACATTCAGTACTTC; CDR3 protein: CASSPGVEGNIQYF
clone size: once; D gene: .; V gene: TRBV6-5; J gene: TRBJ2-5; CDR3 DNA: TGTGCCAGCAGTACTAGTCTCACCCAAGAGACCCAGTACTTC; CDR3 protein: CASSTSLTQETQYF
clone size: .; D gene: TRBD1; V gene: TRBV27; J gene: TRBJ1-2; CDR3 DNA: TGTGCCAGCAGTCACAGGGACAGCCGGAACTATGGCTACACCTTC; CDR3 protein: CASSHRDSRNYGYTF
clone size: .; D gene: TRBD1; V gene: TRBV7-8; J gene: TRBJ1-5; CDR3 DNA: TGTGCCAGCAGCGCAGACATACAGGGGGCTAGGAGCAATCAGCCCCAGCATTTT; CDR3 protein: CASSADIQGARSNQPQHF
clone size: .; D gene: .; V gene: TRBV27; J gene: TRBJ1-2; CDR3 DNA: TGTGCCAGCAGTTACCAAATCGACACCAACTATGGCTACACCTTC; CDR3 protein: CASSYQIDTNYGYTF
clone size: .; D gene: TRBD2; V gene: TRBV7-2; J gene: TRBJ2-7; CDR3 DNA: TGTGCCAGCAGCTTAGTGAGCGGGGGCTACGAGCAGTACTTC; CDR3 protein: CASSLVSGGYEQYF
clone size: .; D gene: .; V gene: TRBV6-1; J gene: TRBJ1-1; CDR3 DNA: TGTGCCAGCAGGATGCCAGGTCGGAACACTGAAGCTTTCTTT; CDR3 protein: CASRMPGRNTEAFF
clone size: .; D gene: .; V gene: TRBV5-1; J gene: TRBJ2-3; CDR3 DNA: TGCGCCAGCAGCCAGTTCGGGCGGCCAGATACGCAGTATTTT; CDR3 protein: CASSQFGRPDTQYF
clone size: once; D gene: .; V gene: TRBV15; J gene: TRBJ2-2; CDR3 DNA: TGTGCCACCACCAACACCGGGGAGCTGTTTTTT; CDR3 protein: CATTNTGELFF
clone size: .; D gene: TRBD1; V gene: TRBV2; J gene: TRBJ2-7; CDR3 DNA: TGTGCCAGCAGTGAAGCGCTTCAGGGGGTCAACGAGCAGTACTTC; CDR3 protein: CASSEALQGVNEQYF
clone size: .; D gene: .; V gene: TRBV5-1; J gene: TRBJ1-1; CDR3 DNA: TGCGCCAGCAGCGCGGTAGGCACTGAAGCTTTCTTT; CDR3 protein: CASSAVGTEAFF
clone size: .; D gene: .; V gene: TRBV5-4; J gene: TRBJ2-2; CDR3 DNA: TGTGCCAGCAGCAGGTATTCCCTTAGGACAGCCACCGGGGAGCTGTTTTTT; CDR3 protein: CASSRYSLRTATGELFF
clone size: .; D gene: TRBD2; V gene: TRBV5-1; J gene: TRBJ2-3; CDR3 DNA: TGCGCCAGCAGCCCAACCGGGACTAATTTCGATACGCAGTATTTT; CDR3 protein: CASSPTGTNFDTQYF
clone size: .; D gene: .; V gene: TRBV4-3; J gene: TRBJ2-7; CDR3 DNA: TGCGCCAGCAGCCACGGGATTTTCTACGAGCAGTACTTC; CDR3 protein: CASSHGIFYEQYF
clone size: once; D gene: .; V gene: TRBV9; J gene: TRBJ2-3; CDR3 DNA: TGTGCCAGCAGCTCTTCGGGACGCCTGGATCCGCAGTATTTT; CDR3 protein: CASSSSGRLDPQYF
clone size: few; D gene: TRBD1; V gene: TRBV4-1; J gene: TRBJ1-4; CDR3 DNA: TGCGCCAGCAGCCAGAGCTTCGCGGACAGGGGAGAGAAACTGTTTTTT; CDR3 protein: CASSQSFADRGEKLFF